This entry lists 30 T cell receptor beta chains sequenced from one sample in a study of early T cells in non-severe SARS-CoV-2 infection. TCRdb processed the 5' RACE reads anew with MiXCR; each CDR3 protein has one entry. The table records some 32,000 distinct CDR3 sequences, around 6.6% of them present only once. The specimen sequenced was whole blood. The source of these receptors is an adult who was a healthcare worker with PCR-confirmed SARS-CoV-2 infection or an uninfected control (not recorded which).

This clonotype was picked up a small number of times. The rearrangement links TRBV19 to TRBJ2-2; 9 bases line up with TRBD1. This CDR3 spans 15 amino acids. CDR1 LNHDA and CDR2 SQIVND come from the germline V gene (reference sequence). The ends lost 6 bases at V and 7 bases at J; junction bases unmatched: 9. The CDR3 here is CASSVGQGFVGELFF. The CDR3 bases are TGTGCCAGTAGCGTGGGACAGGGATTTGTCGGGGAGCTGTTTTTT.

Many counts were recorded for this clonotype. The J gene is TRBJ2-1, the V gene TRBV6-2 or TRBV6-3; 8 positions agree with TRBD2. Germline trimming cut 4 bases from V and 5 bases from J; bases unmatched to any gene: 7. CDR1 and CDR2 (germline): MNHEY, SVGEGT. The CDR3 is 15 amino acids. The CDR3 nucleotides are TGTGCCAGCAGTTCCCCCTCGGGGGGGAACAATGAGCAGTTCTTC. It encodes CASSSPSGGNNEQFF.

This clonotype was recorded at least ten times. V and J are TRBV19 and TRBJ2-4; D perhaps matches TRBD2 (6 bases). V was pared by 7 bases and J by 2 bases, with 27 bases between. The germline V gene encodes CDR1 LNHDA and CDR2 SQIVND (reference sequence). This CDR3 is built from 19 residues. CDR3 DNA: TGTGCCAGTAACCAAAGTCGCTCCCCACTCGGGGGAACCAAAAACATTCAGTACTTC. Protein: CASNQSRSPLGGTKNIQYF.

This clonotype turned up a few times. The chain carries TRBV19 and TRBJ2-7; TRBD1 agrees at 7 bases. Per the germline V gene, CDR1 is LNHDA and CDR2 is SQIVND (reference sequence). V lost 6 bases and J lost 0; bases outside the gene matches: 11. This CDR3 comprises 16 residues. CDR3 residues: CASSAQKGQSSYEQYF. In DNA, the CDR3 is TGTGCCAGTAGCGCACAAAAGGGACAGAGCTCCTACGAGCAGTACTTC.

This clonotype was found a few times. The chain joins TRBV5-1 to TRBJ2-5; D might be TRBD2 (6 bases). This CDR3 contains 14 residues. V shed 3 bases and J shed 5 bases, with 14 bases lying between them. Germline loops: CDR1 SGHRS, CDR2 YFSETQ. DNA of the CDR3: TGCGCCAGCAGCTCTCGGAGGGCCCGGGAGACCCAGTACTTC. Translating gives CASSSRRARETQYF.

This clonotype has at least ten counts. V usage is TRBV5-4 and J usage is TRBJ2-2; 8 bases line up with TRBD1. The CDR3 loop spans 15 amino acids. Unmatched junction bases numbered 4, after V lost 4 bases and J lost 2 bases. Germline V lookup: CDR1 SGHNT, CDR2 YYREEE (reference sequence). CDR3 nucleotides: TGTGCCAGCAGCCGGACAGGGTCAAACACCGGGGAGCTGTTTTTT. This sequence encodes CASSRTGSNTGELFF. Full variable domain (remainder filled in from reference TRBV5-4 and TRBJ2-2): ETGVTQSPTHLIKTRGQQVTLRCSSQSGHNTVSWYQQALGQGPQFIFQYYREEENGRGNFPPRFSGLQFPNYSSELNVNALELDDSALYLCASSRTGSNTGELFFGEGSRLTVL.

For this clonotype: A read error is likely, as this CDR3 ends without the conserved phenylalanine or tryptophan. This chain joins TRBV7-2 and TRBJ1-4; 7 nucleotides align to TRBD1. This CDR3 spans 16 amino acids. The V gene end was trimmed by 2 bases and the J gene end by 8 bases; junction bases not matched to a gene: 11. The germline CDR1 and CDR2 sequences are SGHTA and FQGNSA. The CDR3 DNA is TGTGCCAGCAGCTTAAAGTTTGAGGCAGGGGGGGAAAAACTGTTTCTT. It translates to CASSLKFEAGGEKLFL.

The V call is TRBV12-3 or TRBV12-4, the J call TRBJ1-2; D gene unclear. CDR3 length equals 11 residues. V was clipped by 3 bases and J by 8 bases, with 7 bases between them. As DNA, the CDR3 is TGTGCCAGCAGTTTTGTAGGGGGCTACACCTTC. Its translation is CASSFVGGYTF.

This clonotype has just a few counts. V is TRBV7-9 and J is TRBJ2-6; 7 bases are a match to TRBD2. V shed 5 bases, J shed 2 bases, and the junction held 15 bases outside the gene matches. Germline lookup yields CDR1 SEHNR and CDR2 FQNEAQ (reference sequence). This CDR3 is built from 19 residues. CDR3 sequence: CASSPWEGTLVAGANVLTF. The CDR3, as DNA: TGTGCCAGCAGCCCCTGGGAGGGCACTTTAGTGGCTGGGGCCAACGTCCTGACTTTC.

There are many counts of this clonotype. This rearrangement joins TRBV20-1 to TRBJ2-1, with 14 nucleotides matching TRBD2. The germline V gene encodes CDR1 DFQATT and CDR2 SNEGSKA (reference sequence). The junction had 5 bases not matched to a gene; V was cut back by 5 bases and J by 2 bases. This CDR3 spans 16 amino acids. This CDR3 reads CSASTSGRAPYNEQFF. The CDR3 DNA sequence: TGCAGTGCTTCGACTAGCGGGAGGGCCCCCTACAATGAGCAGTTCTTC.

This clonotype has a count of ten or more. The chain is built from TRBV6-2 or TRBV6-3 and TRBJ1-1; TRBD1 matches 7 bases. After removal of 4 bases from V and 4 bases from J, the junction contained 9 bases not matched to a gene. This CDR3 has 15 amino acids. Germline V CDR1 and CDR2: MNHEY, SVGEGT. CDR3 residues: CASSSQGRGATEAFF. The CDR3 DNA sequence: TGTGCCAGCAGTTCACAGGGGAGGGGTGCCACTGAAGCTTTCTTT.

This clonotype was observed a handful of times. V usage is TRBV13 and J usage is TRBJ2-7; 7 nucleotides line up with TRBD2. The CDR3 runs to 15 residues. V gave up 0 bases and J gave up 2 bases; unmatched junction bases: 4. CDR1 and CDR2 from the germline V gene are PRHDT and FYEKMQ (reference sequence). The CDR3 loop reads CASSLGLAAPYEQYF. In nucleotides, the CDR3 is TGTGCCAGCAGCTTAGGGCTAGCGGCACCCTACGAGCAGTACTTC.

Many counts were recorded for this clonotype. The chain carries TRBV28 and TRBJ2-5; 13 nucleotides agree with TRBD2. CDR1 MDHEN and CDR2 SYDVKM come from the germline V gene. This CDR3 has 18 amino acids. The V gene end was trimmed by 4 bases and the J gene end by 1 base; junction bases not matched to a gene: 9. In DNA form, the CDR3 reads TGTGCCAGCAGTTCCCGGACTAGCGGGAGAGGGGGCCAAGAGACCCAGTACTTC. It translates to CASSSRTSGRGGQETQYF.

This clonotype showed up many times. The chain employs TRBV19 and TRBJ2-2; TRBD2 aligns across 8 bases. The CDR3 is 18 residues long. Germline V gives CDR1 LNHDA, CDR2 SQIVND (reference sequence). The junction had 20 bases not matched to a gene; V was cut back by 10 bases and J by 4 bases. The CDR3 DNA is TGTGCCACCCCAAGGGAAGCGGGAGCCACCTATAGCACCGGGGAGCTGTTTTTT. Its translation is CATPREAGATYSTGELFF.

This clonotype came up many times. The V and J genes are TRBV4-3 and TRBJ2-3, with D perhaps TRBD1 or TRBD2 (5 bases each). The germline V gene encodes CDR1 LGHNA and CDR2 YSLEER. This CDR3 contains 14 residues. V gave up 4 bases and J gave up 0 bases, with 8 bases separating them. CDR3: CASSLRDSTDTQYF. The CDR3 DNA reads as TGCGCCAGCAGCCTGAGGGACAGCACAGATACGCAGTATTTT.

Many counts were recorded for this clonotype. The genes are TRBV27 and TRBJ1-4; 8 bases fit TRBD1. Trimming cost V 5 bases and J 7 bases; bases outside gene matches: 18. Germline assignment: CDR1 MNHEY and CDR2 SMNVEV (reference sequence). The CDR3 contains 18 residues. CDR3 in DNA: TGTGCCAGCAGTCGGTCCCCGACAGGGGTCGGGAAGGGTGAAAAACTGTTTTTT. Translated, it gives CASSRSPTGVGKGEKLFF.

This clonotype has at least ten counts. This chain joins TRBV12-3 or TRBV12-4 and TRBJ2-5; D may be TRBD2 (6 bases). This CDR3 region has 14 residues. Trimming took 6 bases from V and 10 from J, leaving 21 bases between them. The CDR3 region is CASSQTGEARDQYF. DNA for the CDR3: TGTGCCAGCAGCCAGACGGGGGAGGCCCGGGACCAGTACTTC.

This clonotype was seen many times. CDR3 amino acids: CSASTSGYTDTQYF. The CDR3 DNA is TGCAGTGCTTCGACTAGCGGTTACACAGATACGCAGTATTTT. The chain carries TRBV20-1 and TRBJ2-3; TRBD2 agrees at 9 bases. Germline CDR1 DFQATT, CDR2 SNEGSKA (reference sequence). This CDR3 spans 14 amino acids. With 5 bases clipped from V and 2 bases from J, the junction kept 5 bases outside the gene matches.

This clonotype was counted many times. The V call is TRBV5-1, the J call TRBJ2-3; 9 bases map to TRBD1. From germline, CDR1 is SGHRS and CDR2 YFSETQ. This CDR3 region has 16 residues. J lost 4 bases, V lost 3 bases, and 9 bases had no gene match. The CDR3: CASSWGTGQGADTQYF. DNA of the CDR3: TGCGCCAGCAGCTGGGGAACGGGACAGGGAGCAGATACGCAGTATTTT.

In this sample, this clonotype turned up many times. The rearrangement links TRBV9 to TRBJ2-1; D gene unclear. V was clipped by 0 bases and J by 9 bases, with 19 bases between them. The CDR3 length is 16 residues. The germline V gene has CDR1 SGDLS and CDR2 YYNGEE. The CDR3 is CASSVGYRVGNTEQFF. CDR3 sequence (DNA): TGTGCCAGCAGCGTAGGTTATAGGGTTGGTAACACTGAGCAGTTCTTC. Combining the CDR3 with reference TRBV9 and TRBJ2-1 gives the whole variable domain DSGVTQTPKHLITATGQRVTLRCSPRSGDLSVYWYQQSLDQGLQFLIQYYNGEERAKGNILERFSAQQFPDLHSELNLSSLELGDSALYFCASSVGYRVGNTEQFFGPGTRLTVL.

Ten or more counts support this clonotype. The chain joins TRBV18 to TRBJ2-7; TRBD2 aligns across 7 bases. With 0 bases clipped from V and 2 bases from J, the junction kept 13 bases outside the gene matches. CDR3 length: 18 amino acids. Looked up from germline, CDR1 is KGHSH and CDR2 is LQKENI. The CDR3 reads CASSPPVGGPPGTYEQYF. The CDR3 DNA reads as TGTGCCAGCTCACCACCGGTGGGAGGGCCCCCGGGTACCTACGAGCAGTACTTC.

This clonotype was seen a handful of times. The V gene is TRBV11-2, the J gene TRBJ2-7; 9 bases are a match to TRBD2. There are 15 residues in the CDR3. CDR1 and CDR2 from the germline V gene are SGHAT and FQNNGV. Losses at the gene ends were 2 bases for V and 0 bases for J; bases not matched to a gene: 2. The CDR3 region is CASSLRREGSYEQYF. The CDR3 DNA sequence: TGTGCCAGCAGCTTAAGGCGGGAGGGCTCCTACGAGCAGTACTTC.

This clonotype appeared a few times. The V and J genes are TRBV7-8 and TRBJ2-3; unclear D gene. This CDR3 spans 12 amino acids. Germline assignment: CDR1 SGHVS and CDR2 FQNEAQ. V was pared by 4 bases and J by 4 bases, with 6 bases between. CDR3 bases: TGTGCCAGCAGCTACCCCCCAGATACGCAGTATTTT. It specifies CASSYPPDTQYF.

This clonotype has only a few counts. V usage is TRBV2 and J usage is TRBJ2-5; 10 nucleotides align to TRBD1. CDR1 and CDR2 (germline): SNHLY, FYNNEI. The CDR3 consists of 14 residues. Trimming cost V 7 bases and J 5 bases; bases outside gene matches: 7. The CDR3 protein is CASKEDRGLETQYF. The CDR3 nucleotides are TGTGCCAGCAAAGAAGACAGGGGGCTTGAGACCCAGTACTTC.

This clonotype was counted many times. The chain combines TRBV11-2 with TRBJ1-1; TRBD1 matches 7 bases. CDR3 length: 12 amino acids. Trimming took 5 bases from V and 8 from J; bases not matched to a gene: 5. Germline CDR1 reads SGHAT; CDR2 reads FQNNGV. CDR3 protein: CASSLQGVEAFF. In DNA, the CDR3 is TGTGCCAGCAGCCTCCAGGGGGTGGAAGCTTTCTTT. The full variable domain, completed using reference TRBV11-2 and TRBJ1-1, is EAGVAQSPRYKIIEKRQSVAFWCNPISGHATLYWYQQILGQGPKLLIQFQNNGVVDDSQLPKDRFSAERLKGVDSTLKIQPAKLEDSAVYLCASSLQGVEAFFGQGTRLTVV.

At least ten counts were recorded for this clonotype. The CDR3 DNA is TGCGCCAGCAACCCCGGCAGCGAGGGGGAGACCCAGTACTTC. Translated: CASNPGSEGETQYF. This rearrangement joins TRBV5-1 to TRBJ2-5; D tentatively fits TRBD1 or TRBD2 (5 bases each). The CDR3 totals 14 residues. V lost 6 bases and J 5 bases, leaving 17 bases between the germline ends. Germline loops: CDR1 SGHRS, CDR2 YFSETQ. The full variable domain, completed using reference TRBV5-1 and TRBJ2-5, is KAGVTQTPRYLIKTRGQQVTLSCSPISGHRSVSWYQQTPGQGLQFLFEYFSETQRNKGNFPGRFSGRQFSNSRSEMNVSTLELGDSALYLCASNPGSEGETQYFGPGTRLLVL.

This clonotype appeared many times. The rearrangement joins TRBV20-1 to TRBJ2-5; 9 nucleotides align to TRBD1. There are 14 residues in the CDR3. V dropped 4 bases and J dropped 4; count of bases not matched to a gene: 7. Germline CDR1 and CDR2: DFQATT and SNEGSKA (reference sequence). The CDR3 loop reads CSANKGQGGETQYF. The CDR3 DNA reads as TGCAGTGCTAACAAGGGACAGGGAGGAGAGACCCAGTACTTC.

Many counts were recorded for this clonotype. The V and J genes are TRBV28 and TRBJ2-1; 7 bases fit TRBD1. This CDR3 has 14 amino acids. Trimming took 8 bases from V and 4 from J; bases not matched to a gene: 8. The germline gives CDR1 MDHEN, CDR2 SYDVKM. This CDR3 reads CASYGTVKYNEQFF. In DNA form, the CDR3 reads TGTGCCAGCTACGGGACAGTAAAGTACAATGAGCAGTTCTTC.

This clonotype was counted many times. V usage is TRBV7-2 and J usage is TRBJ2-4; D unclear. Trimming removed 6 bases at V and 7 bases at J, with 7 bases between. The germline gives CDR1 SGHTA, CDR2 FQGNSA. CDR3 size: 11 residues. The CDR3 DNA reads TGTGCCAGCAGAGGTAGCAACATTCAGTACTTC. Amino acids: CASRGSNIQYF.

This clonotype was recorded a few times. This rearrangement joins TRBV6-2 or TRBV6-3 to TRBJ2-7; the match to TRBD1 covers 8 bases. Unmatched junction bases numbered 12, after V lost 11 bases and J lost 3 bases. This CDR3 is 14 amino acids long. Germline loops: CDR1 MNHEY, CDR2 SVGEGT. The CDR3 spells CAANGQGVRYEQYF. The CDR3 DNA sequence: TGTGCCGCAAATGGACAGGGAGTCCGCTACGAGCAGTACTTC.